This T cell receptor beta chain was recorded in a study of T cell responses to AZD1222 COVID-19 vaccine. Overall study context: Second doses that came at about 4 or about 12 weeks were put together. Study results and limitations: Close to half of all spike-specific TCRs reportedly target regions of the variants that are unmutated. Clonal diversity was possibly underestimated, and white British individuals and females predominated among donors.

Germline CDR1 is MDHEN and CDR2 is SYDVKM. With V trimmed by 6 bases and J by 8 bases, 10 bases remained unmatched. The CDR3 length is 15 residues. TCRdb keeps only in-frame clones here, not all; method: immunoSEQ multiplex PCR. The sample has 160,000 or so clones; around nine tenths are singletons. As concerns this clone: Antigen specificity is unknown.

The gene calls are TRBV28 and TRBJ1-5, with 10 bases that match TRBD1. The receptor was isolated from an adult in good health. Sequencing used peripheral blood, obtained on day 0 of AZD1222 vaccination. CDR3 nucleotides: TGTGCCAGCAGCCGGGGTGGGGGACAGGGGAAGCCCCAGCATTTT. The encoded protein is CASSRGGGQGKPQHF.